The next 15 T cell receptor beta chains were all read from a single sample in a study of neurological immune-mediated disorders. TCRdb analysed the 5' RACE reads with MiXCR anew, one entry per CDR3 protein. The data hold roughly 32,000 distinct CDR3 sequences, with 3.5% to 4% observed a single time. Input material: PBMCs. These receptors were taken from a man younger than 45 with multiple sclerosis.

This clonotype was recorded at least ten times. The chain is built from TRBV6-2 or TRBV6-3 and TRBJ2-7, with 7 bases identical to TRBD1. CDR1 and CDR2 (germline): MNHEY, SVGEGT. Losses at the gene ends were 7 bases for V and 6 bases for J; bases not matched to a gene: 6. CDR3 length: 12 amino acids. The CDR3 DNA is TGTGCCAGCACCGAGACAGGGTTCGAGCAGTACTTC. It specifies CASTETGFEQYF.

In this sample, this clonotype turned up many times. The gene calls are TRBV7-8 and TRBJ2-1; D gene uncertain. The germline V gene has CDR1 SGHVS and CDR2 FQNEAQ. The CDR3 sequence is 12 residues long. V lost 7 bases, J lost 7 bases, and 11 bases lay in between. CDR3 DNA sequence: TGTGCCAGCATGAGAGTGAAGAATGAGCAGTTCTTC. Translation: CASMRVKNEQFF. The full variable domain, with the rest looked up from reference TRBV7-8 and TRBJ2-1, is GAGVSQSPRYKVAKRGQDVALRCDPISGHVSLFWYQQALGQGPEFLTYFQNEAQLDKSGLPSDRFFAERPEGSVSTLKIQRTQQEDSAVYLCASMRVKNEQFFGPGTRLTVL.

There are many counts of this clonotype. The rearrangement uses TRBV20-1 and TRBJ1-1; 9 nucleotides align to TRBD1. The CDR3 length is 13 residues. Unmatched junction bases numbered 7, after V lost 5 bases and J lost 6 bases. Per the germline V gene, CDR1 is DFQATT and CDR2 is SNEGSKA (reference sequence). CDR3 protein: CSAGRDRVSEAFF. The CDR3 nucleotides read TGCAGTGCTGGCCGGGACAGGGTCTCTGAAGCTTTCTTT.

This clonotype was recorded once. The junction does not match germline at one end; this may be a read error. The rearrangement uses TRBV20-1 and TRBJ2-3, with a weak D call TRBD1 (5 bases). Germline V CDR1 and CDR2: DFQATT, SNEGSKA (reference sequence). This CDR3 comprises 17 residues. The CDR3 DNA reads TGCGGTGCTATTCCGGAAGGGGCCTTTGCTAGCACAGATACGCAGTATTTT. It encodes CGAIPEGAFASTDTQYF.

This clonotype has a count of ten or more. The chain uses TRBV5-6 and TRBJ2-3; 8 bases match TRBD1. The germline V gene encodes CDR1 SGHDT and CDR2 YYEEEE. CDR3 size: 17 residues. J was trimmed by 5 bases and V by 6 bases; bases with no gene match: 17. This CDR3 is CASTPRMDRAYGDTQYF. The CDR3 coding sequence is TGTGCCAGCACCCCCAGAATGGACAGGGCTTACGGAGATACGCAGTATTTT.

Ten or more counts support this clonotype. The chain employs TRBV6-6 and TRBJ2-2, with TRBD1 matching 8 bases. This CDR3 spans 17 amino acids. V shed 0 bases and J 3 bases; nucleotides not matched to a gene: 6. Looked up from germline, CDR1 is MNHNY and CDR2 is SVGAGI (reference sequence). CDR3 amino acids: CASSYSDRDTDTGELFF. The CDR3 nucleotides are TGTGCCAGCAGTTACTCGGACAGGGATACGGACACCGGGGAGCTGTTTTTT.

Many counts were recorded for this clonotype. The chain is built from TRBV3-1 and TRBJ2-2; 9 nucleotides align to TRBD1. Germline-derived CDR1 and CDR2 are LGHDT and YNNKEL (reference sequence). The CDR3 spans 18 residues. V gave up 3 bases and J gave up 0 bases; unmatched junction bases: 8. The CDR3 coding sequence is TGTGCCAGCAGCCAGCCCCGGGACAGGGAGTCGAACACCGGGGAGCTGTTTTTT. Translating gives CASSQPRDRESNTGELFF. Looking up the rest from reference TRBV3-1 and TRBJ2-2 gives the full variable domain: DTAVSQTPKYLVTQMGNDKSIKCEQNLGHDTMYWYKQDSKKFLKIMFSYNNKELIINETVPNRFSPKSPDKAHLNLHINSLELGDSAVYFCASSQPRDRESNTGELFFGEGSRLTVL.

This clonotype was counted many times. The chain employs TRBV4-1 and TRBJ1-4; D call uncertain. V lost 0 bases to trimming and J lost 11 bases, with 13 bases between them. The CDR3 is made up of 14 amino acids. In germline, CDR1 is MGHRA, CDR2 YSYEKL. The CDR3 spells CASSQDLDLEKLFF. The CDR3 DNA reads TGCGCCAGCAGCCAAGACCTAGATCTTGAGAAACTGTTTTTT.

This clonotype was seen only once. The chain couples TRBV5-8 to TRBJ2-3; 8 bases agree with TRBD2. Trimming removed 0 bases from V and 0 bases from J; junction bases left unmatched: 6. The CDR3 is 17 residues long. CDR1 and CDR2 from the germline V gene are SGHTS and YDEGEE. CDR3 in DNA: TGTGCCAGCAGCTTGGGAACTAGCGGATACAGCACAGATACGCAGTATTTT. Protein product: CASSLGTSGYSTDTQYF.

This clonotype occurred many times. The chain links TRBV20-1 to TRBJ2-1; the match to TRBD2 covers 10 bases. This CDR3 has 14 amino acids. CDR1 is DFQATT and CDR2 is SNEGSKA in the germline V gene (reference sequence). Trimming cost V 4 bases and J 3 bases; bases outside gene matches: 3. The CDR3 DNA sequence: TGCAGTGCTATCCGACTAGCGGGCTACAATGAGCAGTTCTTC. It yields the protein CSAIRLAGYNEQFF.

In this sample, this clonotype is medium-sized. The rearrangement links TRBV6-4 to TRBJ2-3; D is uncertain. Germline CDR1 reads MRHNA; CDR2 reads SNTAGT. V gave up 2 bases and J gave up 0 bases, with 3 bases separating them. The CDR3 is 13 amino acids. The CDR3: CASSDGSTDTQYF. The CDR3 nucleotides are TGTGCCAGCAGTGACGGCAGCACAGATACGCAGTATTTT.

This clonotype was picked up many times. The chain has TRBV10-3 and TRBJ2-7; 8 nucleotides align to TRBD1. Losses at the gene ends were 5 bases for V and 6 bases for J; bases not matched to a gene: 9. Germline CDR1 and CDR2: ENHRY and SYGVKD. The CDR3 runs to 14 residues. This CDR3 is CAISQDRGTVEQYF. The CDR3 DNA reads TGTGCCATCAGTCAAGACAGGGGCACGGTCGAGCAGTACTTC.

The sample holds a few counts of this clonotype. This rearrangement joins TRBV20-1 to TRBJ2-1; either TRBD1 or TRBD2 may fit D (5 bases each). This CDR3 region has 13 residues. V was trimmed by 6 bases and J by 5 bases, leaving 14 bases between them. CDR1 and CDR2 from the germline V gene are DFQATT and SNEGSKA (reference sequence). CDR3 nucleotide sequence: TGCAGTGCCTCGGTGGGGGACCACAATGAGCAGTTCTTC. The encoded protein is CSASVGDHNEQFF.

This clonotype was detected ten times or more. CDR3 bases: TGTGCCAGCAGCTTGATCCTAGCGGGGGGTCAAGAGACCCAGTACTTC. Amino acids: CASSLILAGGQETQYF. The rearrangement joins TRBV5-5 to TRBJ2-5, with 11 bases matching TRBD2. V gave up 1 base and J gave up 2 bases; unmatched junction bases: 4. The CDR3 is 16 residues long. Looked up from germline, CDR1 is SGHKS and CDR2 is YYEKEE (reference sequence).

This clonotype has ten or more counts. The CDR3 sequence: CASSYEGGPDEQFF. The CDR3 bases are TGTGCCAGCAGTTATGAGGGGGGGCCGGATGAGCAGTTCTTC. The chain couples TRBV6-6 to TRBJ2-1; possibly TRBD2 for D (7 bases). This CDR3 is 14 amino acids long. Germline V gene data show CDR1 as MNHNY and CDR2 as SVGAGI (reference sequence). The V gene lost 3 bases and the J gene lost 8 bases, with 14 bases spanning the gap.